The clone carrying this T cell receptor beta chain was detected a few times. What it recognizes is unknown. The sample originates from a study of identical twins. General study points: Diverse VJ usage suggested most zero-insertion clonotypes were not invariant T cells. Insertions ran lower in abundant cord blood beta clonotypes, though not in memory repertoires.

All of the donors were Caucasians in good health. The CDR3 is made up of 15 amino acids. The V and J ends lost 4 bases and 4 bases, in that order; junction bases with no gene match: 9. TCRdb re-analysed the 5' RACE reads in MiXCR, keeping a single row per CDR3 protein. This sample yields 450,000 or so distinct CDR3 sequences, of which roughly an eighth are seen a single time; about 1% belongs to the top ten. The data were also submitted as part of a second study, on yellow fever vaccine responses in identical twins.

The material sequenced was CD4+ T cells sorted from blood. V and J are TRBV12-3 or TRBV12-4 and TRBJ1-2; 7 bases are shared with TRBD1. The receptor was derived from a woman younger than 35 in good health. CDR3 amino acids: CASSSRQGLAYGYTF. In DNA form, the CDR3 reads TGTGCCAGCAGTTCGCGACAGGGCTTGGCCTATGGCTACACCTTC.